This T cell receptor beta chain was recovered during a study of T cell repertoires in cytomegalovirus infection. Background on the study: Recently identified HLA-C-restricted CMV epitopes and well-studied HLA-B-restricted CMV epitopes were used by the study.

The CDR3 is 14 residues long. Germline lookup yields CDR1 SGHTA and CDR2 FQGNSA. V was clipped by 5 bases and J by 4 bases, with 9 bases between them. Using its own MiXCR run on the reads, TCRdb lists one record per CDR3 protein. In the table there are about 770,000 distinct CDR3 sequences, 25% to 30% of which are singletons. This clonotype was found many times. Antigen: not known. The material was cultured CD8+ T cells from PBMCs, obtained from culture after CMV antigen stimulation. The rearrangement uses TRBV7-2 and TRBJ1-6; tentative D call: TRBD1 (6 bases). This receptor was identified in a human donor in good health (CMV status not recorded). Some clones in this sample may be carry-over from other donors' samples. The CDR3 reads CASSPQGYNSPLHF. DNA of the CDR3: TGTGCCAGCAGCCCACAGGGATATAATTCACCCCTCCACTTT. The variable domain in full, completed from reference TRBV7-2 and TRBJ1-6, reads GAGVSQSPSNKVTEKGKDVELRCDPISGHTALYWYRQSLGQGLEFLIYFQGNSAPDKSGLPSDRFSAERTGGSVSTLTIQRTQQEDSAVYLCASSPQGYNSPLHFGNGTRLTVT.